This entry lists 15 T cell receptor beta chains sequenced from one sample in a study of post-analysis software for immune sequencing data. Study-wide results and limits: Comparison of patients with controls showed five TRBV segments more frequent in patients, TRBV5-6, TRBV5-1 and TRBV20-1 among them.

Tagging with unique molecular identifiers was a feature of the TCR beta cDNA libraries. MiXCR, applied by TCRdb to the PCR reads, yields one record per CDR3 protein. Counted here are more than 450,000 distinct CDR3 sequences, roughly 34% occurring once; the ten biggest clones make up less than 6%. These TCRs' antigens remain unknown. Input material: blood. The receptors derive from a girl aged 2 to 17 with multiple sclerosis.

As concerns this clonotype: Its ends do not fully match the called genes, so a read error is possible. The chain has TRBV12-3 or TRBV12-4 and TRBJ2-5; 9 nucleotides line up with TRBD2. This CDR3 contains 15 residues. CDR3 sequence reads: CAGSLSGGIQETQYF. The CDR3 DNA reads TGTGCCGGCAGCCTTAGCGGGGGCATACAAGAGACCCAGTACTTC.

The rearrangement links TRBV27 to TRBJ2-7, with D perhaps given as TRBD1 or TRBD2 (7 bases each). TRBJ2-5 matches the DNA end more closely, so the J call is doubtful. Germline V gene sequence: CDR1 MNHEY, CDR2 SMNVEV (reference sequence). There are 13 residues in the CDR3. The CDR3 DNA sequence: TGTGCCAGCAGACCAGGGGGGGCAGAGACCCAGTACTTC. Translating gives CASRPGGAETQYF.

The genes are TRBV20-1 and TRBJ1-2; TRBD1 might be the D (5 bases). Germline CDR1 and CDR2: DFQATT and SNEGSKA (reference sequence). Deletions cut 3 bases from V and 8 bases from J, with 13 bases between. This CDR3 is 12 amino acids long. The chain's CDR3 is CSASKGFDGYTF. DNA of the CDR3: TGCAGTGCTAGTAAGGGGTTTGACGGCTACACCTTC.

This clonotype has just a few counts. V usage is TRBV29-1 and J usage is TRBJ2-1; 8 nucleotides match TRBD2. Germline lookup yields CDR1 SQVTM and CDR2 ANQGSEA. The CDR3 is made up of 14 amino acids. Germline trimming cut 6 bases from V and 2 bases from J; bases unmatched to any gene: 6. CDR3 nucleotide sequence: TGCAGCGTCGCGCGGGGGGCCGCCTACAATGAGCAGTTCTTC. This gives the protein CSVARGAAYNEQFF.

This clonotype came up once. Possible read error: a much larger clone is one base away. The rearrangement links TRBV2 to TRBJ2-5, with D maybe TRBD2 (5 bases). The germline V gene encodes CDR1 SNHLY and CDR2 FYNNEI. CDR3 length: 15 residues. CDR3 loop: CATQRERGIQEIQYF. The CDR3 DNA follows: TGTGCCACCCAGAGGGAACGGGGTATCCAAGAGATCCAGTACTTC.

The rearrangement joins TRBV10-2 to TRBJ2-5; maybe TRBD2 (6 bases). The DNA end is a closer match to TRBJ2-7, so the J assignment may be wrong. Germline loops: CDR1 WSHSY, CDR2 SAAADI. The length of the CDR3 is 13 residues. In DNA form, the CDR3 reads TGCGCCAGCGGAGGGACCCGGGGGTACGAGCAGTACTTC. Protein product: CASGGTRGYEQYF.

V usage is TRBV2 and J usage is TRBJ2-3; no firm D call. Germline V gene lookup returns CDR1 SNHLY and CDR2 FYNNEI. CDR3 length equals 14 residues. V lost 4 bases to trimming and J lost 8 bases, with 16 bases between them. DNA for the CDR3: TGTGCCAGCAGTGCTTTTGCCAGCGCAGTTACGCAGTATTTT. It is translated as CASSAFASAVTQYF. Supplemented by reference TRBV2 and TRBJ2-3, the full variable domain reads EPEVTQTPSHQVTQMGQEVILRCVPISNHLYFYWYRQILGQKVEFLVSFYNNEISEKSEIFDDQFSVERPDGSNFTLKIRSTKLEDSAMYFCASSAFASAVTQYFGPGTRLTVL.

This clonotype was observed a handful of times. The chain employs TRBV12-3 or TRBV12-4 and TRBJ1-1; D might be TRBD1 (6 bases). V was trimmed by 5 bases and J by 4 bases, leaving 20 bases between them. The CDR3 runs to 16 residues. CDR3 nucleotide sequence: TGTGCCAGCAGTAGAGCCGGGACACTCTCGATCACTGAAGCTTTCTTT. Residues: CASSRAGTLSITEAFF.

This chain joins TRBV5-5 and TRBJ2-3; TRBD2 matches 9 bases. Germline CDR1 is SGHKS and CDR2 is YYEKEE (reference sequence). V trimming: 4 bases; J trimming: 1 base; junction bases outside the gene matches: 16. This CDR3 contains 19 residues. As DNA, the CDR3 is TGTGCCAGCAGCCGCTTAGCGGTTAAAAGCGGGGGGCGCACAGATACGCAGTATTTT. It is translated as CASSRLAVKSGGRTDTQYF.

This clonotype was detected a few times. This rearrangement joins TRBV20-1 to TRBJ1-1; 7 bases are shared with TRBD1. The CDR3 loop spans 14 amino acids. Germline loops: CDR1 DFQATT, CDR2 SNEGSKA (reference sequence). CDR3 in amino acids: CSITGTAQNTEAFF. CDR3 in DNA: TGCAGCATTACCGGGACAGCCCAGAACACTGAAGCTTTCTTT.

This clonotype was detected a few times. This chain links TRBV20-1 with TRBJ2-7, with 8 bases lining up with TRBD1. The germline CDR1 and CDR2 sequences are DFQATT and SNEGSKA (reference sequence). The CDR3 totals 13 residues. With 6 bases clipped from V and 3 bases from J, the junction kept 7 bases outside the gene matches. The DNA of the CDR3 is TGCAGTGCGGGGACAGGTTCCTACTACGAGCAGTACTTC. It specifies CSAGTGSYYEQYF.

The chain's CDR3 is CASSLDNDGGDSPLHF. CDR3 sequence (DNA): TGTGCCAGCAGCTTAGACAATGACGGGGGGGATTCACCCCTCCACTTT. This chain joins TRBV7-9 and TRBJ1-6; D is perhaps TRBD1 (5 bases). Germline lookup yields CDR1 SEHNR and CDR2 FQNEAQ (reference sequence). V dropped 1 base and J dropped 8 bases, with 15 bases sitting between them. The length of the CDR3 is 16 residues.

The CDR3 protein is CASSLVSLRGTDTQYF. The CDR3 nucleotides read TGCGCCAGCAGCTTGGTCTCCCTACGGGGCACAGATACGCAGTATTTT. The rearrangement uses TRBV5-1 and TRBJ2-3; D is unclear. The length of the CDR3 is 16 residues. V dropped 0 bases and J dropped 1 base, with 12 bases sitting between them. The germline V gene encodes CDR1 SGHRS and CDR2 YFSETQ.

The sample holds a few counts of this clonotype. The chain couples TRBV6-6 to TRBJ2-3, with 8 bases that match TRBD1. Germline CDR1 is MNHNY and CDR2 is SVGAGI (reference sequence). This CDR3 spans 16 amino acids. The ends lost 5 bases at V and 3 bases at J; junction bases unmatched: 10. In DNA form, the CDR3 reads TGTGCCAGCAGTATAACCGGGACAGGTCTTACAGATACGCAGTATTTT. It encodes CASSITGTGLTDTQYF.

The CDR3 nucleotides read TGTGCCAGCAGTCCCGCCTTAATACCAGATACGCAGTATTTT. Its translation: CASSPALIPDTQYF. V is TRBV12-3 or TRBV12-4 and J is TRBJ2-3; no clear D gene. The CDR3 runs 14 residues. Trimming cost V 5 bases and J 4 bases, with 13 bases left between them.